The rows below give T cell receptor beta chains drawn from one sample of a study of cytomegalovirus exposure and HLA in healthy donors. Profiled with immunoSEQ multiplex PCR; TCRdb holds only in-frame clones, not every one. The sample includes approximately 170,000 clones, about 59% of them seen just once. Source material: PBMCs. The receptors here all came from a man aged 35-49 years in good health and CMV-seronegative. Each CDR3 is given with its conserved first and last residue. D genes are given only for firm matches. A row's size may be missing; if present it is once, few, many or a size class.

d_gene	abundance	j_gene	len	v_gene	CDR3aa	CDR3nt
NA	few	TRBJ2-5	13	TRBV11-2	CASSGLRVETQYF	TGTGCCAGCAGCGGACTTAGGGTAGAGACCCAGTACTTC
NA	NA	TRBJ2-1	13	TRBV5-4	CASSRTSYNEQFF	TGTGCCAGCAGCCGCACTTCCTACAATGAGCAGTTCTTC
TRBD1	NA	TRBJ2-5	12	TRBV28	CASTGQQETQYF	TGTGCCAGTACGGGACAGCAAGAGACCCAGTACTTC
TRBD1	NA	TRBJ1-3	15	TRBV9	CASSGDRGVGNTIYF	TGTGCCAGCAGCGGGGACAGGGGAGTGGGAAACACCATATATTTT
NA	few	TRBJ2-5	15	TRBV6-6	CASSYWTEPQETQYF	TGTGCCAGCAGTTACTGGACAGAACCCCAAGAGACCCAGTACTTC
TRBD2	NA	TRBJ2-2	16	TRBV7-6	CASSLRIAGVTGELFF	TGTGCCAGCAGCTTGCGGATAGCGGGAGTAACCGGGGAGCTGTTTTTT
TRBD1	NA	TRBJ1-1	16	TRBV7-9	CASSLRQGAEDTEAFF	TGTGCCAGCAGCCTTCGACAGGGGGCGGAGGACACTGAAGCTTTCTTT
TRBD1	NA	TRBJ1-2	14	TRBV5-6	CASSTTGREDGYTF	TGTGCCAGCAGCACGACAGGGAGAGAAGATGGCTACACCTTC
TRBD2	NA	TRBJ2-1	16	TRBV5-4	CASSSPALAGAAEQFF	TGTGCCAGCAGCTCCCCAGCCCTAGCGGGAGCAGCTGAGCAGTTCTTC
NA	NA	TRBJ1-1	15	TRBV5-5	CASSKTVGLNTEAFF	TGTGCCAGCAGCAAGACAGTCGGGTTGAACACTGAAGCTTTCTTT
NA	few	TRBJ2-7	13	TRBV7-9	CASSSSPTHEQYF	TGTGCCAGCAGCTCCTCGCCTACTCACGAGCAGTACTTC
TRBD1	NA	TRBJ2-7	12	TRBV29-1	CSVGQVSYEQYF	TGCAGCGTGGGACAGGTATCCTACGAGCAGTACTTC
NA	once	TRBJ2-6	16	TRBV7-3	CASSLGGAGGANVLTF	TGTGCCAGCAGCTTAGGGGGGGCGGGAGGGGCCAACGTCCTGACTTTC
NA	NA	TRBJ1-2	15	TRBV5-6	CASSLLGRGNYGYTF	TGTGCCAGCAGCTTGCTCGGGAGGGGCAACTATGGCTACACCTTC
TRBD1	NA	TRBJ1-4	14	TRBV12-5	CASGTTGGSEKLFF	TGTGCTAGTGGAACGACAGGGGGGAGTGAAAAACTGTTTTTT
NA	NA	TRBJ2-7	13	TRBV5-4	CASSYWGEDEQYF	TGTGCCAGCAGTTATTGGGGGGAAGACGAGCAGTACTTC
NA	NA	TRBJ2-2	13	TRBV30	CAWSDRTDGELFF	TGTGCCTGGAGTGATCGGACAGACGGGGAGCTGTTTTTT
NA	few	TRBJ2-7	15	TRBV7-9	CASSLAGGVGYEQYF	TGTGCCAGCAGCTTAGCGGGCGGGGTCGGCTACGAGCAGTACTTC